This paragraph covers one T cell receptor beta chain sequence. This CDR3 has 13 residues. V dropped 6 bases and J dropped 5 bases, with 13 bases sitting between them. CDR1 and CDR2 from the germline V gene are SEHNR and FQNEAQ (reference sequence). RNA transcripts were the template for amplifying TCR beta CDR3 regions. TCR CDR3 regions were first amplified by RT-PCR with HTBI primers. Via MiXCR, TCRdb re-called the multiplex PCR reads, giving one row per CDR3 protein. The sample contains 350,000 to 450,000 distinct CDR3 sequences, 17% of which appear only once. This sample was included in a study of T cells in Graves' hyperthyroidism and ophthalmopathy.

The chain joins TRBV7-9 to TRBJ2-5; tentatively, D is TRBD1 or TRBD2 (5 bases each). This receptor was taken from a woman aged 25 to 39 with Graves' hyperthyroidism that later progressed to Graves' ophthalmopathy. The sample consisted of blood. The CDR3 bases are TGTGCCAGCAGACTAGAGGGGATGGAGACCCAGTACTTC. It codes for CASRLEGMETQYF.